Listed below are T cell receptor beta chains from one sample, sequenced in a study of blood T cells in healthy people across ages. TCRdb independently ran MiXCR on the 5' RACE reads; one entry per CDR3 protein. The sample lists more than 1.4 million distinct CDR3 sequences, around 42% seen once, with 7% to 9.5% in the top ten. Sequenced: blood. The receptors were gathered from a young woman in good health. CDR3s include the opening cysteine and the closing phenylalanine or tryptophan.

V gene	J gene	CDR3 protein
TRBV25-1	TRBJ2-5	CASRRRGQETQYF
TRBV6-5	TRBJ1-5	CASSPDRANQPQHF
TRBV9	TRBJ1-5	CASSPSGGAQPQHF
TRBV27	TRBJ2-7	CASSTGTGFYEQYF
TRBV12-3/TRBV12-4	TRBJ2-7	CASSLRSGQRTYEQYF
TRBV7-8	TRBJ1-5	CASSSGQSLNWVGNQPQHF
TRBV12-5	TRBJ2-7	CASGGDSGTGGYEQYF
TRBV10-3	TRBJ1-5	CAISDFNQPQHF
TRBV12-3/TRBV12-4	TRBJ2-3	CASSFGGRAYTDTQYF
TRBV2	TRBJ2-7	CASSESWREKYF
TRBV9	NA	CASSPGTARHEQYF
TRBV27	TRBJ2-7	CASSSIPETVGYEQYF
TRBV27	TRBJ1-6	CASSPRGGGTANSPLHF
TRBV10-3	TRBJ1-5	CAISELDRGDQPQHF
TRBV4-1	TRBJ2-2	CASSQDDRRGGVNTGELFF
TRBV25-1	TRBJ2-1	CASSEFFRGAGGYNEQFF
TRBV28	TRBJ2-3	CASSLVGKLGTQYF
TRBV20-1	TRBJ2-1	CSARLAEGRSSYNEQFF